This T cell receptor (beta chain) appears in the sequencing data of a study of beta chain features in type 1 diabetes. Study background: Cell yields, gender and age were comparable in patients and healthy donors. Study results and limitations: At VDJ recombination sites, type 1 diabetes patients had fewer insertions and more deleted nucleotides. A potential PCR bias toward shorter templates would be equal in patient and control samples.

Sequenced material consisted of expressed TCRB transcripts (all of the isolated RNA was reverse transcribed). Generated by immunoSEQ multiplex PCR, the TCRdb table keeps only in-frame clones and is missing some. The data show hundreds of thousands of clones, with roughly a sixth seen just once and about 0.093% held by the top ten. With regard to this clone: The antigen is undetermined.

Germline-derived CDR1 and CDR2 are SGHRS and YFSETQ. This CDR3 comprises 17 residues. The trim removed 7 bases at V and 0 bases at J, leaving 12 bases unmatched. This receptor was identified in a man between 18 and 29 years old in good health. The specimen sequenced was naive CD4+ T cells from blood. This chain links TRBV5-1 with TRBJ2-1; 8 positions match TRBD2. CDR3 DNA: TGCGCCAGCCTAGCGGGTGGCGGGGGGTTCTCCTACAATGAGCAGTTCTTC. It codes for CASLAGGGGFSYNEQFF.